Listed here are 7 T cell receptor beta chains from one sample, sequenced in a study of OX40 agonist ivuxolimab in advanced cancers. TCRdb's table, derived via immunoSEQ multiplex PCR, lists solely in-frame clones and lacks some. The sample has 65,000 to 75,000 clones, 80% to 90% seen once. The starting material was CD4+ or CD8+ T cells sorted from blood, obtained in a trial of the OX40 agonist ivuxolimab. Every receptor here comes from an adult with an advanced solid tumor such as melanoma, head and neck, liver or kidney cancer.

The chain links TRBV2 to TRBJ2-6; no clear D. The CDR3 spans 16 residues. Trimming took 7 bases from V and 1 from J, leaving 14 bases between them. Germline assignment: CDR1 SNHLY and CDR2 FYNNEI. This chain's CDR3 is CASTRKSRSGANVLTF. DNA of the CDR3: TGTGCCAGCACCAGGAAGTCCCGGTCTGGGGCCAACGTCCTGACTTTC.

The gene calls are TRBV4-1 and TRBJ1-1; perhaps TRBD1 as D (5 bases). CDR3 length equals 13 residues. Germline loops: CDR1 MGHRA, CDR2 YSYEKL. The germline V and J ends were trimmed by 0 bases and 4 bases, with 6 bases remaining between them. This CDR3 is CASSQERGTEAFF. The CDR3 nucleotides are TGCGCCAGCAGCCAAGAGAGGGGCACTGAAGCTTTCTTT.

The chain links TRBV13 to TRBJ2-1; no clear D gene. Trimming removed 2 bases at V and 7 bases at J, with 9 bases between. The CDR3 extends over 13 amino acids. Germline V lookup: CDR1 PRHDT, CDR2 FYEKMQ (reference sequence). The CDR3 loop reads CASSLLVVNEQFF. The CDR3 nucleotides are TGTGCCAGCAGCTTACTCGTGGTTAATGAGCAGTTCTTC.

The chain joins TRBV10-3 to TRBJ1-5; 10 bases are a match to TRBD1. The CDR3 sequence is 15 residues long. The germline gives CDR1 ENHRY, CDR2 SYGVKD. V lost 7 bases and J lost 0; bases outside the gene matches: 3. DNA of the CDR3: TGTGCCATCAAAGGACAGGGGGGTAGCAATCAGCCCCAGCATTTT. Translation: CAIKGQGGSNQPQHF.

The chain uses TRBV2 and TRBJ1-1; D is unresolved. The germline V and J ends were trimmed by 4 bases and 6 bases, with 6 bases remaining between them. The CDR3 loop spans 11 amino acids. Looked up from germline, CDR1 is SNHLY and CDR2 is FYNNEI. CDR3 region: CASSVAAEAFF. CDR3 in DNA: TGTGCCAGCAGTGTAGCAGCTGAAGCTTTCTTT.

The CDR3 reads CASSPGLGAFTDTQYF. The CDR3 region has the DNA TGTGCCAGCAGCCCGGGGTTGGGAGCCTTTACAGATACGCAGTATTTT. The chain couples TRBV5-5 to TRBJ2-3; perhaps TRBD2 as D (5 bases). CDR3 size: 16 residues. Trimming removed 4 bases at V and 3 bases at J, with 18 bases between. CDR1 is SGHKS, CDR2 YYEKEE, per germline (reference sequence).

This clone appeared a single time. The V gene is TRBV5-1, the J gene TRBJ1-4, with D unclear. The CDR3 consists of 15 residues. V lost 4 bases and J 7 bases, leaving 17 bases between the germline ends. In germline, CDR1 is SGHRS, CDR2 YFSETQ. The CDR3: CASSESAGIGEKLFF. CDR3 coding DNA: TGCGCCAGCAGCGAGTCGGCTGGTATTGGTGAAAAACTGTTTTTT. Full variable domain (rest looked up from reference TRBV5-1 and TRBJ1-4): KAGVTQTPRYLIKTRGQQVTLSCSPISGHRSVSWYQQTPGQGLQFLFEYFSETQRNKGNFPGRFSGRQFSNSRSEMNVSTLELGDSALYLCASSESAGIGEKLFFGSGTQLSVL.